This T cell receptor (beta chain) appears in the sequencing data of a study of graft-versus-host responses after intestinal transplantation (dated by TCRdb to the early 2020s). Broadly, across the study: The transplants that recipients received were multivisceral, liver-intestinal, or isolated intestinal. Rather than being sequenced by the commercial service, samples from a few later patients were sequenced in-house on an Illumina MiSeq and processed with MiXCR. A peak of at least 4% donor T cells among recipient peripheral blood mononuclear cells was the definition used for donor T cell macrochimerism. Alloreactive clones were identified by sequencing pre-transplant mixed lymphocyte reaction products and comparing them with unstimulated pre-transplant donor and recipient T cells. Graft-versus-host and host-versus-graft alloreactive T cell clones were tracked in the graft, circulation and bone marrow after intestinal transplantation using bulk TCR-beta CDR3 sequencing. Every recipient was given anti-thymocyte globulin induction, then maintenance tacrolimus and steroids for about three years. A cohort of 24 intestinal transplant recipients, including one retransplant, was enrolled, and a few patients lacking pretransplant specimens were excluded. What the study reported, not specific to this receptor: In patients with donor T cell macrochimerism, the allografts had high GvH to HvG T cell clonal ratios. The relatively low number and heterogeneity of intestinal transplant patients limited the conclusions. Early after transplant, declines in HvG clones were associated with peak levels of circulating GvH clones. GvH clones turned up in recipient bone marrow, with some appearing earlier in ileal mucosa or blood, a pattern consistent with an intestinal mucosal origin.

The receptor library was made with the immunoSEQ multiplex PCR assay. Adaptive Biotechnologies carried out high-throughput TCR-beta CDR3 sequencing of genomic DNA for most patients. In the original analysis: Adaptive's ImmunoSEQ software supplied the TCR sequencing data for around 17 patients, while MiXCR and VDJtools were used to process a few other patients. CDR3 nucleotide sequences shared between donor and recipient were removed because their origin could not be assigned. Alloreactive clones required at least 2-fold expansion over unstimulated cells and minimum CFSE-low frequency of 0.002% (template counts) or 0.001% (read counts). A clone was considered mappable if detected in the sequenced pre-transplant spleen, lymph node, or MLR CFSE-low populations of the donor or recipient. The cumulative frequency of alloreactive clones was calculated as a percentage of all sequences, weighted by copy number. Drawn from immuneACCESS, this table holds only the in-frame rearrangements with V and J called that TCRdb kept. Clones are partly lost; checked studies trace under half to an unresolved V gene and leave the rest unexplained. Clone size and V and J calls were adopted from that table, with D and trimming inferred from the DNA. This sample gives about 47,000 clones in total; approximately 94% of them show up just once. In total, the top ten clones hold 1.5% to 2% of the sample.

Turning to this clone: No antigen is known for it. Base quality data are lacking; no much larger clone is found one base away.

Blood samples were collected up to 4 times in the first month after transplant and then at least monthly when available. The CDR3 covers 13 residues, taking in both the cysteine and the phenylalanine. The only DNA kept is the CDR3, 39 bases in frame from the first base. Clipping removes 6 bases from V and 4 bases from J, with 4 as the unmatched junction base count. CDR1 and CDR2 (MGHDK, SYGVNS) derive from the germline V gene. The source is a human patient who received an intestinal transplant, so some T cells may come from the graft donor. The sequence joins TRBV25-1 to TRBJ1-2; 8 bases in the middle match TRBD1. The input for sequencing was PBMCs, taken approximately 360 days after intestinal transplant. The DNA reads TGTGCCAGCAGCGGACAGGGCTTCTATGGCTACACCTTC. The encoded protein is CASSGQGFYGYTF.